This TCR beta chain was captured in a study of blood T cell repertoires in COVID-19. Across the whole study: Acute-phase and convalescent COVID-19 samples originated in the United States, Italy and Spain. PBMCs, B-cell-depleted T cells, or T cells were the source of the cDNA or gDNA that made up the material.

The Seattle site enrolled patients during active infection and followed them longitudinally. Under the authors' procedure: Amplification of reference gene primers was used by the study to estimate nucleated cell counts. Profiling relied on immunoSEQ multiplex PCR, and the TCRdb table lists in-frame clones only, not all of them. V, J and clone size are taken as reported in that table, and D and trimming were inferred from the DNA itself. The sample lists 230,000 or so clones, roughly 81% occurring once. Germline assignment: CDR1 LGHDT and CDR2 YNNKEL (reference sequence). CDR3 length equals 12 residues. Trimming removed 1 base from V and 11 bases from J, with 11 bases in between.

The V gene is TRBV3-1 (or the pseudogene TRBV3-2), the J gene TRBJ1-1; weak D call: TRBD1 (5 bases). Sequenced: peripheral blood. The TCR comes from a woman older than 75 with COVID-19, enrolled during active disease. The CDR3 DNA follows: TGTGCCAGCAGCCAAGGGACAATCTGGGCTTTCTTT. Amino acid sequence: CASSQGTIWAFF.